The source of this T cell receptor beta chain is a study of CD8 T cells in Susac syndrome. This clonotype was counted between two and nine times. Reverse transcription of roughly 0.45 to 1 ug RNA used random hexamers. Coverage of TCR beta CDR3 amplification by immunoSEQ multiplex PCR extended to 54 Vbeta and 13 Jbeta. TCRdb ran MiXCR on the immunoSEQ multiplex PCR reads and lists one entry per CDR3 protein. The data contain a few hundred thousand distinct CDR3 sequences, more than 80% of them singletons. CD8+ and CD4+ blood T cells underwent TCR beta sequencing. Through negative isolation, CD4+ and CD8+ T cells were obtained, while TEMRA cells were enriched using FACS. Sequenced: CD8+ T cells from PBMCs. This receptor was identified in a human donor with multiple sclerosis.

CDR3 in DNA: TGTGCCAGCAGTTTATCGGGACAGGGTTGGATTGAAGCTTTCTTT. Residues: CASSLSGQGWIEAFF. The rearrangement joins TRBV27 to TRBJ1-1; 9 nucleotides agree with TRBD1. This CDR3 spans 15 amino acids. Trimming removed 0 bases from V and 7 bases from J; junction bases left unmatched: 6. The germline CDR1 and CDR2 sequences are MNHEY and SMNVEV (reference sequence).